The clone carrying this T cell receptor beta chain appeared a few times. Its matching antigen is unknown. The CDR3 contains 12 residues. Per the germline V gene, CDR1 is KGHSH and CDR2 is LQKENI. Trimming took off 10 bases at V and 1 base at J, with 9 bases between the two ends. General study results and limits: Greatest tumor Treg TCR overlap was with tumor naive CD4+ cells. The larger-cohort validation was restricted to a single TCR beta V-J rearrangement rather than whole repertoires.

Tregs were sorted as CD4+CD25+CD127-/low cells. Constant-region reverse primers amplified full-length variable regions, followed by semi-nested Nested Universal Primer A PCR. TCRdb passed the 5' RACE reads through MiXCR, listing each CDR3 protein once. This table holds approximately 50,000 distinct CDR3 sequences, under 25% found once. The specimen sequenced was tumor-infiltrating Tregs sorted from the breast tumor. The clonotype was recovered from a female donor with breast cancer. The chain is built from TRBV18 and TRBJ2-3; D ambiguous. The CDR3 spells CATSTGTDTQYF. CDR3 coding DNA: TGTGCCACCTCGACGGGCACAGATACGCAGTATTTT. Filled out from reference TRBV18 and TRBJ2-3, the complete variable domain reads NAGVMQNPRHLVRRRGQEARLRCSPMKGHSHVYWYRQLPEEGLKFMVYLQKENIIDESGMPKERFSAEFPKEGPSILRIQQVVRGDSAAYFCATSTGTDTQYFGPGTRLTVL.